Listed below are T cell receptor beta chains from one sample, sequenced in a study of T-cell memory formation after mild COVID-19. One entry per CDR3 protein results from TCRdb running MiXCR on the 5' RACE reads. The sample shows around 250,000 distinct CDR3 sequences, roughly 15% of them seen only once. Sequenced input: PBMCs or a T cell subset sorted from them (not recorded which). Receptors originate from a man aged 18-30 years who had mild COVID-19 (a few samples of this study predate the infection). Cell type and time point are not known. Each CDR3 is given without its conserved first and last residue. A D gene is named only where the DNA matches it firmly.

j_gene	v_gene	d_gene	CDR3aa
TRBJ1-6	TRBV18	.	ASSPSEGRNSPLH
TRBJ2-2	TRBV7-9	.	ASEWGTLNTGELF
TRBJ2-2	TRBV11-2	.	ASSLDSSFGTGELF
TRBJ2-2	TRBV4-3	.	ASSQEEPVTGELF
TRBJ2-3	TRBV6-5	.	ASTSGGSDTQY
TRBJ2-4	TRBV20-1	.	SARTPGNTTKNIQY
TRBJ2-6	TRBV6-5	TRBD1	ASSLTGGASGANVLT
TRBJ2-3	TRBV18	.	ASSPWADTQY
TRBJ2-3	TRBV5-1	.	ASSLLRDHDTQY
TRBJ1-1	TRBV3-1	TRBD1	ASSPWDRGDGTEAF
TRBJ2-2	TRBV5-1	.	ASSFREAGWTGELF
TRBJ1-2	TRBV19	.	ASSPPGPYGYT
TRBJ1-5	TRBV12-3/TRBV12-4	TRBD1	ASSLVGQANQPQH
TRBJ2-2	TRBV2	.	ASMAGPTGELF
TRBJ2-5	TRBV9	.	ASSTPLGGQETQY
TRBJ2-4	TRBV4-3	TRBD2	ASSQPVPGREGAKNIQY
TRBJ1-4	TRBV7-2	TRBD1	ASSGQGNEKLF
TRBJ2-7	TRBV27	TRBD1	ASSLTGGHEQY
TRBJ1-5	TRBV12-3/TRBV12-4	.	ASSFDNSNQPQH
TRBJ2-3	TRBV24-1	TRBD1	ATSTGQFTDTQY
TRBJ2-3	TRBV7-9	.	ASTQIRDAVFPDTQY
TRBJ2-1	TRBV20-1	TRBD1	SATTRDSYYNEQF
TRBJ2-7	TRBV7-6	.	ASRAGGLDEQY
TRBJ2-7	TRBV6-5	TRBD1	ASSYGSPTGPPYEQY
TRBJ1-1	TRBV9	.	ASSVGKGNTEAF
TRBJ2-5	TRBV29-1	.	SVVRQGETQY
TRBJ1-1	TRBV3-1	TRBD1	ASSLRQGGTEAF
TRBJ2-2	TRBV30	TRBD1	AFGQGGTGELF
TRBJ2-5	TRBV9	TRBD2	ASSVGTSDQETQY
TRBJ2-7	TRBV4-1	.	ASSQSAGTRGYEQY
TRBJ2-3	TRBV5-1	.	ASSLELATDTQY
TRBJ1-2	TRBV29-1	.	SVGTRHGYT
TRBJ2-2	TRBV19	.	ASSIYSYTGELF
TRBJ2-5	TRBV4-1	TRBD1	ASSPQDRGPETQY
TRBJ2-7	TRBV5-5	.	ASSLAVDYEQY
TRBJ1-5	TRBV30	TRBD1	AWSVQGAGRGGWSRQPQH
TRBJ1-1	TRBV5-1	.	ASSPSWAADEAF
TRBJ1-4	TRBV4-1	.	ASSRMDSRRGEKLF
TRBJ2-3	TRBV7-9	.	ASIIASPDTQY
TRBJ1-2	TRBV12-3/TRBV12-4	.	ASSFPLAHNYGYT